These 18 T cell receptor beta chains were sequenced from one sample in a study of T cell responses to AZD1222 COVID-19 vaccine. Assay: immunoSEQ multiplex PCR; the TCRdb copy retains only in-frame clones and omits some. The table lists approximately 180,000 clones, roughly 93% of them singletons. This specimen consisted of peripheral blood, obtained 28 days after the second dose of the MenACWY control vaccine. Receptor source: an adult who received the MenACWY meningococcal vaccine as a control.

In DNA, the CDR3 is TGTGCCAGCAGCGTAGCTGTGAGGGACCCCTACAATGAGCAGTTCTTC. Its translation is CASSVAVRDPYNEQFF. The chain joins TRBV9 to TRBJ2-1; D may be TRBD1 or TRBD2 (5 bases each). The CDR3 length is 16 residues. Trimming took 0 bases from V and 2 from J, leaving 12 bases between them. Germline CDR1 and CDR2: SGDLS and YYNGEE. Using reference TRBV9 and TRBJ2-1 for the parts outside the CDR3, the full variable domain is DSGVTQTPKHLITATGQRVTLRCSPRSGDLSVYWYQQSLDQGLQFLIQYYNGEERAKGNILERFSAQQFPDLHSELNLSSLELGDSALYFCASSVAVRDPYNEQFFGPGTRLTVL.

This chain links TRBV5-1 with TRBJ1-4; 8 nucleotides line up with TRBD1. This CDR3 contains 15 residues. Germline CDR1 reads SGHRS; CDR2 reads YFSETQ. V was clipped by 4 bases and J by 6 bases; unmatched bases: 8. The CDR3 region is CASSDPTGEDEKLFF. The DNA of the CDR3 is TGCGCCAGCAGCGACCCGACAGGGGAAGATGAAAAACTGTTTTTT.

In regard to this clone: At the DNA level, this CDR3 is encoded by other sequences in the same sample as well. This chain joins TRBV18 and TRBJ1-5; D is undetermined. Germline CDR1 reads KGHSH; CDR2 reads LQKENI. The CDR3 runs to 13 residues. The V and J ends lost 3 bases and 1 base respectively, with 4 bases between them. In DNA, the CDR3 is TGTGCCAGCTCACCGGGCAGCAATCAGCCCCAGCATTTT. Encoded protein: CASSPGSNQPQHF.

This clone has only a few counts. V usage is TRBV7-3 and J usage is TRBJ2-3, with a tentative D call TRBD1 (6 bases). With 2 bases removed from V and 1 base from J, the gap between germline ends came to 10 bases. The CDR3 extends over 15 amino acids. Germline V gene lookup returns CDR1 SGHTA and CDR2 FQGTGA. CDR3 nucleotide sequence: TGTGCCAGCAGCTTACCAGGACAGCGCACAGATACGCAGTATTTT. It translates to CASSLPGQRTDTQYF.

The rearrangement joins TRBV20-1 to TRBJ1-5; D is perhaps TRBD1 (5 bases). This CDR3 has 16 residues. Trimming shortened V by 3 bases and J by 4 bases, and 19 bases separated the two germline ends. Germline V CDR1 and CDR2: DFQATT, SNEGSKA (reference sequence). This chain's CDR3 is CSASRGPTLGNQPQHF. The CDR3 coding sequence is TGCAGTGCTAGTAGGGGACCGACCCTAGGAAATCAGCCCCAGCATTTT.

The chain joins TRBV5-1 to TRBJ1-3; tentatively, D is TRBD1 (6 bases). This CDR3 contains 15 residues. Trimming cost V 4 bases and J 0 bases, with 11 bases left between them. The V gene's germline CDR1 is SGHRS and CDR2 YFSETQ. DNA for the CDR3: TGCGCCAGCAGCCCAGGGGAGCTCTCTGGAAACACCATATATTTT. It yields the protein CASSPGELSGNTIYF.

This chain joins TRBV5-1 and TRBJ1-1; no clear D gene. The CDR3 is made up of 16 amino acids. Per the germline V gene, CDR1 is SGHRS and CDR2 is YFSETQ. V was trimmed by 0 bases and J by 4 bases, leaving 16 bases between them. The CDR3 nucleotides read TGCGCCAGCAGCTTGGTGGCAGGCCCGGCGGGCACTGAAGCTTTCTTT. Its translation is CASSLVAGPAGTEAFF.

This rearrangement joins TRBV2 to TRBJ1-6, with a possible D match to TRBD1 (6 bases). Trimming shortened V by 6 bases and J by 7 bases, and 10 bases separated the two germline ends. Germline V lookup: CDR1 SNHLY, CDR2 FYNNEI. CDR3 size: 13 residues. CDR3 bases: TGTGCCAGCAGCGACAGGCCCAATTCACCCCTCCACTTT. Translation: CASSDRPNSPLHF.

The J gene is TRBJ2-1, the V gene TRBV6-5; D perhaps matches TRBD1 (6 bases). Between the trimmed V and J ends, which lost 9 bases and 4 bases, there was a span of 16 bases. The germline CDR1 and CDR2 sequences are MNHEY and SVGAGI. The CDR3 sequence is 14 residues long. As DNA, the CDR3 is TGTGCCAGTCAATCAGGGGAATTATACAATGAGCAGTTCTTC. Its protein is CASQSGELYNEQFF.

The chain combines TRBV2 with TRBJ1-2; the match to TRBD1 covers 7 bases. The CDR3 totals 14 residues. The germline V gene encodes CDR1 SNHLY and CDR2 FYNNEI. Trimming at V came to 6 bases and at J to 2 bases, leaving 6 bases not matched to a gene. The CDR3 DNA reads TGTGCCAGCAGCCTTACAGGGGCCAACTATGGCTACACCTTC. It yields the protein CASSLTGANYGYTF.

The V gene is TRBV6-5, the J gene TRBJ1-2; D may be TRBD1 (6 bases). This CDR3 is built from 14 residues. Germline V gene lookup returns CDR1 MNHEY and CDR2 SVGAGI. The V gene lost 9 bases and the J gene lost 0 bases, with 14 bases spanning the gap. This CDR3 reads CARLETGSNYGYTF. The CDR3, as DNA: TGTGCCAGACTAGAAACAGGGTCTAACTATGGCTACACCTTC.

The gene calls are TRBV11-2 and TRBJ1-1; D uncertain. The germline V and J ends were trimmed by 3 bases and 6 bases, with 11 bases remaining between them. CDR1 is SGHAT and CDR2 is FQNNGV in the germline V gene. There are 13 residues in the CDR3. The CDR3 region is CASSFSVAPEAFF. The CDR3 nucleotides read TGTGCCAGCAGCTTCAGTGTCGCCCCTGAAGCTTTCTTT. The entire variable domain, with the rest obtained from reference TRBV11-2 and TRBJ1-1, is as follows: EAGVAQSPRYKIIEKRQSVAFWCNPISGHATLYWYQQILGQGPKLLIQFQNNGVVDDSQLPKDRFSAERLKGVDSTLKIQPAKLEDSAVYLCASSFSVAPEAFFGQGTRLTVV.

This chain links TRBV5-1 with TRBJ1-3, with D hard to call. Per the germline V gene, CDR1 is SGHRS and CDR2 is YFSETQ. The CDR3 length is 12 residues. V was shortened by 4 bases and J by 7 bases, with 9 bases between the two germline ends. DNA for the CDR3: TGCGCCAGCAGCCAGTACGGTAACACCATATATTTT. As protein: CASSQYGNTIYF.

The V call is TRBV7-2, the J call TRBJ2-1; 7 bases line up with TRBD1. The length of the CDR3 is 17 residues. Germline V gives CDR1 SGHTA, CDR2 FQGNSA. The J segment lost 5 bases and the V segment lost 5 bases, leaving 15 bases of the junction unmatched. In DNA, the CDR3 is TGTGCCAGCAGCCAGACTAAGACAGGGTGGAAGGACAATGAGCAGTTCTTC. It specifies CASSQTKTGWKDNEQFF.

This clone has just one count. The rearrangement uses TRBV5-5 and TRBJ1-4; D not resolved. V dropped 2 bases and J dropped 2 bases, with 10 bases sitting between them. Germline CDR1 and CDR2: SGHKS and YYEKEE (reference sequence). The CDR3 has 15 amino acids. The CDR3: CASSFGDGTNEKLFF. CDR3 in DNA: TGTGCCAGCAGCTTTGGGGATGGGACTAATGAAAAACTGTTTTTT.

This clone was recorded a few times. This chain connects TRBV7-8 to TRBJ2-2; D call uncertain. Germline V CDR1 and CDR2: SGHVS, FQNEAQ. The CDR3 is 16 amino acids. The V gene lost 0 bases and the J gene lost 2 bases, with 10 bases spanning the gap. DNA for the CDR3: TGTGCCAGCAGCTTAGCGGTTCGGCACAACACCGGGGAGCTGTTTTTT. Protein product: CASSLAVRHNTGELFF.

The chain carries TRBV28 and TRBJ1-2; 7 nucleotides line up with TRBD1. J was trimmed by 2 bases and V by 8 bases; bases with no gene match: 2. Germline V gene sequence: CDR1 MDHEN, CDR2 SYDVKM. The CDR3 contains 12 residues. The CDR3 spells CASLGQNYGYTF. DNA for the CDR3: TGTGCCAGCCTGGGACAGAACTATGGCTACACCTTC.

The rearrangement joins TRBV6-5 to TRBJ1-2; unclear D gene. V was trimmed by 2 bases and J by 5 bases, leaving 9 bases between them. The germline CDR1 and CDR2 sequences are MNHEY and SVGAGI. This CDR3 is built from 13 residues. The CDR3 is CASSYAGIYGYTF. Here the CDR3 DNA reads TGTGCCAGCAGTTACGCGGGGATTTATGGCTACACCTTC.